This paragraph covers one TCR beta chain sequence. Its antigen is unidentified. Those patients picked for sequencing had displayed CD8+CD57+ cell expansion on flow cytometry. The V gene's germline CDR1 is DFQATT and CDR2 SNEGSKA (reference sequence). After removal of 6 bases from V and 3 bases from J, the junction contained 7 bases not matched to a gene. This CDR3 comprises 15 residues. The data belong to a study of CD8+CD57+ T cells in acquired aplastic anemia. Looking at the study overall: The sorted CD4+ and CD8+ cells yielded an average roughly 3 ug of DNA. General study results and limits: With respect to CD8+ Simpson's diversity, patients and controls did not differ significantly. Researchers report that 25 to 35 CD8+ CDR3 sequences appeared in both patients and controls.

TCR beta VDJ and CDR3 profiling used genomic DNA as template. TCRdb recomputed calls from the reads with MiXCR, one row per CDR3 protein. The data show 100,000 to 150,000 distinct CDR3 sequences, almost 40% seen once. Sequenced material: sorted CD4+, CD8+, or CD8+CD57+ T cells (not recorded which) from PBMCs. The chain is built from TRBV20-1 and TRBJ2-2, with 10 bases aligning to TRBD2. The clonotype comes from a human donor with aplastic anemia. This CDR3 reads CSAKTSGMDTGELFF. The CDR3 DNA reads as TGCAGTGCAAAAACTAGCGGGATGGACACCGGGGAGCTGTTTTTT.